This T cell receptor beta chain derives from a study of blood T cell repertoires in COVID-19. Study context: Collection of acute and convalescent COVID-19 samples took place in the United States, Italy and Spain. From T cells, B-cell-depleted T cells, or PBMCs came the material, which was cDNA or gDNA.

In the original analysis: Amplified reference gene primers provided the basis for estimating nucleated cell counts. The method was immunoSEQ multiplex PCR; TCRdb's version includes in-frame clones alone and lacks a portion of them. V, J and clone size are those of that table, while D and trimming were read from the DNA. The top ten hold 1% to 1.5% of the sample, which has approximately 170,000 clones, around 85% seen once. This CDR3 contains 15 residues. Between the trimmed V and J ends, which lost 0 bases and 9 bases, there was a span of 13 bases. Per the germline V gene, CDR1 is SGHRS and CDR2 is YFSETQ.

The sequencing input was peripheral blood. This TCR came from a man between 60 and 75 years old who had recovered from COVID-19. The rearrangement uses TRBV5-1 and TRBJ1-6; D is undetermined. The CDR3 DNA is TGCGCCAGCAGCTTGGGGACGGGAGGTGGTTCACCCCTCCACTTT. Amino acids: CASSLGTGGGSPLHF. The full variable domain, completed using reference TRBV5-1 and TRBJ1-6, is KAGVTQTPRYLIKTRGQQVTLSCSPISGHRSVSWYQQTPGQGLQFLFEYFSETQRNKGNFPGRFSGRQFSNSRSEMNVSTLELGDSALYLCASSLGTGGGSPLHFGNGTRLTVT.